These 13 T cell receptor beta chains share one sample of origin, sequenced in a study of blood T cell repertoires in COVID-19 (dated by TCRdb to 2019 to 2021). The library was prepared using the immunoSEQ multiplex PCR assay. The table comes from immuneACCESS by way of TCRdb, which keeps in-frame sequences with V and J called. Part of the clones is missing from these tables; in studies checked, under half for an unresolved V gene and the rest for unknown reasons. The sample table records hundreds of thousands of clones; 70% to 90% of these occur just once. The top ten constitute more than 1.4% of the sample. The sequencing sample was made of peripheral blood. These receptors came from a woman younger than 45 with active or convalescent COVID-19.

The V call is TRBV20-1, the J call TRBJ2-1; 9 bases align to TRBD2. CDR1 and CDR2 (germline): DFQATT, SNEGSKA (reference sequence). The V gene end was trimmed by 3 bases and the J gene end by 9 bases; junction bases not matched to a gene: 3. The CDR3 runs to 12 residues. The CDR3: CSASLAGSEQFF. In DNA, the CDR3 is TGCAGTGCTAGTCTAGCGGGGAGTGAGCAGTTCTTC.

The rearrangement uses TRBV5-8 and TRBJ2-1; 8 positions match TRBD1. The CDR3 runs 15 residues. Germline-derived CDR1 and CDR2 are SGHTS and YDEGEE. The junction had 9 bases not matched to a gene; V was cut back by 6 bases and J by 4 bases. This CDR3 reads CASTLGTGQYNEQFF. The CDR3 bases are TGTGCCAGCACCTTAGGGACAGGACAATACAATGAGCAGTTCTTC.

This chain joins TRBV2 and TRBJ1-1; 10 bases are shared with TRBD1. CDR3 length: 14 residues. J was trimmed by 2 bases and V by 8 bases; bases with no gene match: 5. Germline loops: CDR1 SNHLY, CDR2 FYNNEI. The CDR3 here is CASLDRGLNTEAFF. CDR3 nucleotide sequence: TGTGCCAGCCTTGACAGGGGGCTTAACACTGAAGCTTTCTTT.

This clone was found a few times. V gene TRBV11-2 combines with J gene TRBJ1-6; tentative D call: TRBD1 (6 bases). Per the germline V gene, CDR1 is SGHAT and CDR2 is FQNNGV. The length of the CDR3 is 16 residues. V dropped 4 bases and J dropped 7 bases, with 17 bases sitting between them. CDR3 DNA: TGTGCCAGCAGCTCAAGGGGCACAGGGACAAATTCACCCCTCCACTTT. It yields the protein CASSSRGTGTNSPLHF.

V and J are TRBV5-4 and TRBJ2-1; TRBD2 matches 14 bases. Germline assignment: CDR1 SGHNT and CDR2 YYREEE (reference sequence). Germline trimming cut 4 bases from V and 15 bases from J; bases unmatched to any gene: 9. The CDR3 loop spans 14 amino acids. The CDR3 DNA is TGTGCCAGCAGCAAGGGACTAGCGGGAGATTTTCCGTTCTTC. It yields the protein CASSKGLAGDFPFF. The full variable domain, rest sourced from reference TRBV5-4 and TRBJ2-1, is ETGVTQSPTHLIKTRGQQVTLRCSSQSGHNTVSWYQQALGQGPQFIFQYYREEENGRGNFPPRFSGLQFPNYSSELNVNALELDDSALYLCASSKGLAGDFPFFGPGTRLTVL.

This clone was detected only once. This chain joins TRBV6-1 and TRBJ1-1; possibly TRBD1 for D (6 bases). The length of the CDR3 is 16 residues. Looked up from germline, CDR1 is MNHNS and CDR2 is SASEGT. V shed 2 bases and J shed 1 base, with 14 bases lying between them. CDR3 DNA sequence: TGTGCCAGCAGTGAAACGCAGGGGTACACGAACACTGAAGCTTTCTTT. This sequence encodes CASSETQGYTNTEAFF.

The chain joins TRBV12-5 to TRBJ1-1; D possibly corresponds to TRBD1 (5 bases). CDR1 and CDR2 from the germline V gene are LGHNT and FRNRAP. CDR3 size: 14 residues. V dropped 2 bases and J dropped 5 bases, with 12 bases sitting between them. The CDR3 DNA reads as TGTGCTAGTGGTTTGATCGGGGGTAGAACTGAAGCTTTCTTT. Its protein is CASGLIGGRTEAFF.

The CDR3 spells CASRRTGVEQFF. CDR3 sequence (DNA): TGTGCCAGCAGGAGGACTGGCGTTGAGCAGTTCTTC. The V gene is TRBV2, the J gene TRBJ2-1; tentative D call: TRBD2 (5 bases). Germline-derived CDR1 and CDR2 are SNHLY and FYNNEI. V dropped 6 bases and J dropped 9 bases, with 12 bases sitting between them. The CDR3 consists of 12 residues.

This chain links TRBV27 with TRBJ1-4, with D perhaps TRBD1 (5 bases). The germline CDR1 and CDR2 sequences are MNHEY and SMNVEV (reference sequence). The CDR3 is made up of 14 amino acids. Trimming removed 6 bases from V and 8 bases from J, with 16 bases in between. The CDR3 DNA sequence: TGTGCCAGCAGGGGCGGGGGTAAAGGGGAAAAACTGTTTTTT. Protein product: CASRGGGKGEKLFF.

CDR3 sequence (DNA): TGTGCCAGCAGCGGCTTACGATTACCGAGCAGGGGGTCCTACGAGCAGTACTTC. The encoded protein is CASSGLRLPSRGSYEQYF. This rearrangement joins TRBV28 to TRBJ2-7, with 7 bases identical to TRBD1. Germline trimming cut 6 bases from V and 1 base from J; bases unmatched to any gene: 18. Germline V lookup: CDR1 MDHEN, CDR2 SYDVKM. This CDR3 is 18 amino acids long.

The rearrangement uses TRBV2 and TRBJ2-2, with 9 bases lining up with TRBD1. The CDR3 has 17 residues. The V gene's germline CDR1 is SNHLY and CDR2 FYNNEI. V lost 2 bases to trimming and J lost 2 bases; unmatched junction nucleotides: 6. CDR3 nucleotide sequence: TGTGCCAGCAGTGAAAGCCGGGACAGGGTAAACACCGGGGAGCTGTTTTTT. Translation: CASSESRDRVNTGELFF.

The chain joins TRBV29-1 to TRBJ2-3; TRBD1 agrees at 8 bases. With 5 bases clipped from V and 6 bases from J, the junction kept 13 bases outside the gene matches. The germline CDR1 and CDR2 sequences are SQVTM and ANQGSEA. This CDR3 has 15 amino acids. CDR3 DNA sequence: TGCAGCGTTCTTCCCTTACAGGGGGTTTCGGATACGCAGTATTTT. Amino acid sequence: CSVLPLQGVSDTQYF.

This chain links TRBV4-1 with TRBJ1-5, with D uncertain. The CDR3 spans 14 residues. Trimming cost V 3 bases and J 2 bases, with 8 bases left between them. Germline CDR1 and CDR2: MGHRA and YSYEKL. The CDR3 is CASSHLFGNQPQHF. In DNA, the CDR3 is TGCGCCAGCAGCCATTTGTTCGGCAATCAGCCCCAGCATTTT.